This TCR beta chain appears in the sequencing data of a study of human T cells and chemical hapten exposure. About the study: Upper-back patches of 0.01% DPC were read at 6 days. Minor volume differences among pooled libraries chiefly drove per-sample TCR yield variation.

This clonotype occurred a few times. The antigen is not known. The V gene lost 1 base and the J gene lost 3 bases, with 8 bases spanning the gap. Germline CDR1 and CDR2: SQVTM and ANQGSEA. There are 13 residues in the CDR3. Documented time point: patch test 2, 6 weeks after DPC sensitization. Treatment meaning: therapeutic diphenylcyclopropenone sensitization with weekly scalp DPC. Study results and limitations: Expanded TCRs clustered into significantly more large CDR3 similarity groups than controls, the analysis revealed.

TCRdb re-derived calls from the RACE reads in MiXCR, one entry per CDR3 protein. The data hold approximately 85,000 distinct CDR3 sequences, with 10% observed a single time. This chain joins TRBV29-1 and TRBJ2-3; D perhaps matches TRBD1 (6 bases). Sample: whole blood, taken in connection with sensitization to the hapten diphenylcyclopropenone (DPC). The sequence came from a woman in her 30s with alopecia areata. Some clones in this sample may be carry-over from other donors' samples. The CDR3 nucleotides are TGCAGCGTTGAAGGCCAGGGGACAGATACGCAGTATTTT. It translates to CSVEGQGTDTQYF.